Listed below are T cell receptor beta chains from one sample, sequenced in a study of T-cell memory formation after mild COVID-19. TCRdb redid the calling of the 5' RACE reads with MiXCR, one entry per CDR3 protein. Here the sample spans about 150,000 distinct CDR3 sequences, approximately 26% being singletons. Sequencing was performed on PBMCs or a T cell subset sorted from them (not recorded which). The origin of the receptors is an adult woman who had mild COVID-19 (a few samples of this study predate the infection). Cell type and time point are not known. CDR3s include the opening cysteine and the closing phenylalanine or tryptophan. The D gene is left open where the match is weak. Not all rows give a size; the values are once, few, many and, for expanded clones, a class.

>TRBD2|few|TRBV7-2|TRBJ2-3
TGTGCCAGCAGCTTAGGTAGCGGGGGCGATACGCAGTATTTT
CASSLGSGGDTQYF
>TRBD1|few|TRBV20-1|TRBJ2-7
TGCAGTGCTAGCGCTCATCCCGGGACAGCAAGACGCTACGAGCAGTACTTC
CSASAHPGTARRYEQYF
>NA|few|TRBV5-1|TRBJ2-3
TGCGCCAGCAGCTTGGAGCCGGAAATCACAGATACGCAGTATTTT
CASSLEPEITDTQYF
>NA|NA|TRBV12-3/TRBV12-4|TRBJ1-4
TGTGCCAGCAGTTTAGGAGAAAAGGAAAAACTGTTTTTT
CASSLGEKEKLFF
>NA|once|TRBV9|TRBJ1-1
TGTGCCAGCAGCGTAGCGTGGGGGGCGGATGAAGCTTTCTTT
CASSVAWGADEAFF
>TRBD1|NA|TRBV7-8|TRBJ1-6
TGTGCCAGCAGCCCTGCGGGACAGGGTGGAACACCCCTCCACTTT
CASSPAGQGGTPLHF
>NA|NA|TRBV24-1|TRBJ2-5
TGTGCCACCAGTGATTATGAGGGTCAAGAGACCCAGTACTTC
CATSDYEGQETQYF
>TRBD2|few|TRBV4-2|TRBJ2-1
TGTGCCAGCAGCCAAGACCTGCGGGGGGCGGGTGAGCATTTCTTC
CASSQDLRGAGEHFF
>NA|NA|TRBV27|TRBJ1-5
TGTGCCAGCAGTTTAATAGGGGACCTCCTTAATTGGCCCCAGCATTTT
CASSLIGDLLNWPQHF
>NA|few|TRBV19|TRBJ2-3
TGTGCCAGTAGTATTTTCGGGAGAAGCACAGATACGCAGTATTTT
CASSIFGRSTDTQYF
>NA|NA|TRBV5-4|TRBJ2-3
TGTGCCAGCAGCTCCGAGGGCCCTGGGGCAGATACGCAGTATTTT
CASSSEGPGADTQYF
>TRBD2|many|TRBV6-5|TRBJ2-3
TGTGCCAGCAGTCTAGCGGGATACACAGATACGCAGTATTTT
CASSLAGYTDTQYF
>TRBD2|NA|TRBV6-5|TRBJ2-5
TGTGCCAGCAGTTACTCGCGGGGGGACGAGACCCAGTACTTC
CASSYSRGDETQYF
>NA|NA|TRBV7-9|TRBJ2-7
TGTGCCAGCAGCTTGGGTGTTGGACGGACGATCTACGAGCAGTACTTC
CASSLGVGRTIYEQYF
>TRBD1|few|TRBV7-9|TRBJ1-2
TGTGCCAGCAGACCTGGGACAGGGGATGGCTACACCTTC
CASRPGTGDGYTF
>TRBD1|NA|TRBV4-1|TRBJ1-2
TGCGCCAGCAGCCAAGTGGCAGGGGGAGATGGCTACACCTTC
CASSQVAGGDGYTF
>TRBD2|NA|TRBV27|TRBJ2-7
TGTGCCAGCAGTTTGATAGCGGGGAGCTTCTACGAGCAGTACTTC
CASSLIAGSFYEQYF
>NA|NA|TRBV12-3/TRBV12-4|TRBJ2-5
TGTGCCAGCAGTTTAACGGGGGGCGGGACAGATCAAGAGACCCAGTACTTC
CASSLTGGGTDQETQYF
>NA|NA|TRBV24-1|TRBJ2-1
TGTGCCACCAGTGATTTGGGCGGCGAAGGCTCCTACAATGAGCAGTTCTTC
CATSDLGGEGSYNEQFF
>NA|few|TRBV7-9|TRBJ2-2
TGTGCCAGCAGCTCCTCCTCCGGGGAGCTGTTTTTT
CASSSSSGELFF
>TRBD2|NA|TRBV7-9|TRBJ2-7
TGTGCCAGCAGCTCGGGGACTAGCGGGGTCTACGAGCAGTACTTC
CASSSGTSGVYEQYF
>NA|few|TRBV7-6|TRBJ2-1
TGTGCCAGCAGCTTACTTCGGCCTTGGACTGGGGATGAGCAGTTCTTC
CASSLLRPWTGDEQFF
>NA|few|TRBV7-9|TRBJ2-7
TGTGCCAGCAGCTTAGAGACGGACAAGGAGTACTTC
CASSLETDKEYF
>TRBD1|NA|TRBV11-2|TRBJ1-6
TGTGCCAGCAGCCCGGTGGGACAGATTAATTCACCCCTCCACTTT
CASSPVGQINSPLHF
>TRBD2|few|TRBV7-9|TRBJ2-1
TGTGCCAGCAGCCCCGGAGGAGCGGGGGGGCTAAGTTACAATGAGCAGTTCTTC
CASSPGGAGGLSYNEQFF
>TRBD2|NA|TRBV20-1|TRBJ2-3
TGCAGTATGGTGAGGGGCAGCGGGGGAGCCGAACACCGGGGTTTT
CSMVRGSGGAEHRGF
>TRBD1|few|TRBV5-5|TRBJ2-7
TGTGCCAGCAGCTCCGCGGGACAGGCCTACGAGCAGTACTTC
CASSSAGQAYEQYF
>NA|NA|TRBV7-8|TRBJ2-1
TGTGCCAGCAGCTCCCCCGGCGGGTCCCATGAGCAGTTCTTC
CASSSPGGSHEQFF
>TRBD1|NA|TRBV7-9|TRBJ1-2
TGTGCCAGCAGCTTAGGGGACAGAAGTTATGGCTACACCTTC
CASSLGDRSYGYTF
>NA|NA|TRBV5-1|TRBJ2-6
TGCGCCAGCAGCTTGGATGGGGCCAACGTCCTGACTTTC
CASSLDGANVLTF
>TRBD1|NA|TRBV11-2|TRBJ1-4
TGTGCCAGCAGGGGACAGGGAGGGAATGAAAAACTGTTTTTT
CASRGQGGNEKLFF
>TRBD1|few|TRBV27|TRBJ1-2
TGTGCCAGCAGTTGGGGACAGAACTATGGCTACACCTTC
CASSWGQNYGYTF
>NA|few|TRBV7-6|TRBJ2-3
TGTGCCAGCAGCCCCCGATTCTCCAACACAGATACGCAGTATTTT
CASSPRFSNTDTQYF
>NA|NA|TRBV20-1|TRBJ1-2
TGCAGTGCTAGAGATCCACAGGGTGTCTATGGCTACACCTTC
CSARDPQGVYGYTF
>NA|NA|TRBV24-1|TRBJ2-5
TGTGCCACCAGTGATTTTGCGGTGGGGGAGGCCCAAGAGACCCAGTACTTC
CATSDFAVGEAQETQYF
>TRBD2|few|TRBV7-9|TRBJ2-3
TGTGCCAGTTGTGAAGCGGGAGGGCCGACAGATACGCAGTATTTT
CASCEAGGPTDTQYF
>TRBD1|NA|TRBV11-2|TRBJ1-1
TGTGCCAGCAGCCCAGGGGGCCGGGAAGCTTTCTTT
CASSPGGREAFF
>NA|NA|TRBV5-8|TRBJ2-7
TGTGCCAGCAGCTTGTACGGCAGGGAGGCCCCCTACGAGCAGTACTTC
CASSLYGREAPYEQYF
>NA|few|TRBV24-1|TRBJ2-3
TGTGCCACCGGTGCCGGCGACAGGAGTCCAGATACGCAGTATTTT
CATGAGDRSPDTQYF
>NA|NA|TRBV7-9|TRBJ2-7
TGTGCCAGCAGCTTAGAGGGGGGGTACGAGCAGTACTTC
CASSLEGGYEQYF
>TRBD1|NA|TRBV6-6|TRBJ2-7
TGTGCCAGCAGCCAGGGGACAGCCGGGGAGCAGTACTTC
CASSQGTAGEQYF
>TRBD1|NA|TRBV13|TRBJ2-7
TGTGCCAGCAGCCCTGAGGACAGGGTTAACGAGCAGTACTTC
CASSPEDRVNEQYF
>NA|NA|TRBV20-1|TRBJ2-5
TGCAGTGCTAGAGGGGGTAGCGGCCAAGAGACCCAGTACTTC
CSARGGSGQETQYF
>NA|few|TRBV10-3|TRBJ1-2
TGTGCCATCAGTGGGCCAGGGAGCTATGGCTACACCTTC
CAISGPGSYGYTF
>NA|few|TRBV19|TRBJ2-6
TGTGCCAGTGATGGACCCCTGGCCAACGTCCTGACTTTC
CASDGPLANVLTF
>NA|many|TRBV9|TRBJ2-6
TGTGCCAGCAGCGTGAGGGGAACGGTCTCTGGGGCCAACGTCCTGACTTTC
CASSVRGTVSGANVLTF
>TRBD1|NA|TRBV7-9|TRBJ2-1
TGTGCCAGCAGCTCGACAGGGACCTACAATGAGCAGTTCTTC
CASSSTGTYNEQFF
>TRBD1|NA|TRBV29-1|TRBJ2-1
TGCAGCGTTGAGGCAGGGGGAGTTGGGGACAATGAGCAGTTCTTC
CSVEAGGVGDNEQFF